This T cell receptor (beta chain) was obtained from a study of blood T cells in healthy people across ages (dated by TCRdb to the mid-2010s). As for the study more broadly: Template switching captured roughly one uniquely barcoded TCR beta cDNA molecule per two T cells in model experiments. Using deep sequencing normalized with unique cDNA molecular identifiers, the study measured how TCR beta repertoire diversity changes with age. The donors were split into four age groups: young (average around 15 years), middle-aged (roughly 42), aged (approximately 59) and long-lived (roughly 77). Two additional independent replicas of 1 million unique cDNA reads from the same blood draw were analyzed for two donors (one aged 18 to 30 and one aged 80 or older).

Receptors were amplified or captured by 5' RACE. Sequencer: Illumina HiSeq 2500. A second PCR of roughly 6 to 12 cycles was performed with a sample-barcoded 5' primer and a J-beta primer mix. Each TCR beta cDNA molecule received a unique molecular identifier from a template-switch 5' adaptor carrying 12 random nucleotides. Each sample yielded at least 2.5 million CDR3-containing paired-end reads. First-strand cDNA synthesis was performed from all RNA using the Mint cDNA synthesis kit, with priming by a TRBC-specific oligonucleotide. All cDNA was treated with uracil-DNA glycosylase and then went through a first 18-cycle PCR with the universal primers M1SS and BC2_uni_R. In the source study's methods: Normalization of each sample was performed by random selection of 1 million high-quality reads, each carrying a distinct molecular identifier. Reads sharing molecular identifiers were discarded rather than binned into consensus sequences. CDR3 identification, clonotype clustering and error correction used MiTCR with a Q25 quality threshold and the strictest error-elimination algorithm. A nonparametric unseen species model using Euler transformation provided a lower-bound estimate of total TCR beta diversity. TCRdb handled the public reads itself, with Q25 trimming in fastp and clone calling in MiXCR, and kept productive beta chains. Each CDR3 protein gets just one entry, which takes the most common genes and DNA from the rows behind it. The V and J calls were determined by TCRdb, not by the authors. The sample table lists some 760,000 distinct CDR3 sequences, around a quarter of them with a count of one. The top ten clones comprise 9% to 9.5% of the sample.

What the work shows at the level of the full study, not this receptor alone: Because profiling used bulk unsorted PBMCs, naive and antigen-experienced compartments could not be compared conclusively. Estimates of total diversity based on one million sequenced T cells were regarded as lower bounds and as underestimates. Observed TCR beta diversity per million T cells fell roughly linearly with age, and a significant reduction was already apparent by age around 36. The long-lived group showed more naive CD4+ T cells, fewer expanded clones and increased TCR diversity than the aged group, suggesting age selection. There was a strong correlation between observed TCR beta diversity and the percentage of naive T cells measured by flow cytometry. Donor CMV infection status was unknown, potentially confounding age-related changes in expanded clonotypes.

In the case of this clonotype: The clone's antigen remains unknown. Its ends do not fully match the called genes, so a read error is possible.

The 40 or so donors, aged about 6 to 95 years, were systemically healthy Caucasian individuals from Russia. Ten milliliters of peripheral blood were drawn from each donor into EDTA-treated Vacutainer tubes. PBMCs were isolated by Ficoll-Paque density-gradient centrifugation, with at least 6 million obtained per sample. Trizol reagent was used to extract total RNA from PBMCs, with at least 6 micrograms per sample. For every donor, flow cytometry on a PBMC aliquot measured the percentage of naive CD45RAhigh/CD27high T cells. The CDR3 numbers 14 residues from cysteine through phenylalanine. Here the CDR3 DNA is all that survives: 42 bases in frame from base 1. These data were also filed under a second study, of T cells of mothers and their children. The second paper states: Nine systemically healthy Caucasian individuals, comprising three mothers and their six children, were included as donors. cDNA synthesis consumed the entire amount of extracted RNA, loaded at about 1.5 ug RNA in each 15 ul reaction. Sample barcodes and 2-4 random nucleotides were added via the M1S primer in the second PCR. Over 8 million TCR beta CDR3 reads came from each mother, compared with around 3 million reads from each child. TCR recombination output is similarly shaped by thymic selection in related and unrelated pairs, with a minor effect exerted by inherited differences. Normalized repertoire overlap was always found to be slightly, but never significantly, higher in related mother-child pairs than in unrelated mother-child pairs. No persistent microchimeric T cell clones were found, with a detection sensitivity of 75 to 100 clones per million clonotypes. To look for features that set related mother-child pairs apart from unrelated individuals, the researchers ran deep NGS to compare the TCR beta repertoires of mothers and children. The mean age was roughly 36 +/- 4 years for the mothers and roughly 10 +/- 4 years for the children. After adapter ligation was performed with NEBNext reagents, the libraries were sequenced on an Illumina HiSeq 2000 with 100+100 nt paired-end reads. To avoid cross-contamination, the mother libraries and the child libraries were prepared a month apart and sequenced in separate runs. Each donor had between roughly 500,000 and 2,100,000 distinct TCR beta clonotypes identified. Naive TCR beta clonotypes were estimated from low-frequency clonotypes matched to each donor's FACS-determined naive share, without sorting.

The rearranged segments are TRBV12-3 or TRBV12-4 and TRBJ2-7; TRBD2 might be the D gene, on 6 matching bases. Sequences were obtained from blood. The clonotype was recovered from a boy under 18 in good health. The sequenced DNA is TGTGCCAGCGGTTTAGCGGACTGGGCTGGGGAGCAGTACTTC. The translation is CASGLADWAGEQYF.